The clone carrying this T cell receptor beta chain was counted ten times or more. Its antigen is currently unknown. This record comes from a study of response to subunit inactivated influenza vaccine. Each CDR3 protein is one row after TCRdb ran MiXCR on the RT-PCR reads. This sample has 590,000 or so distinct CDR3 sequences, with around 15% found just once. Study-level points and caveats: The study's authors posited that every seasonal influenza vaccination enlists few new T cells.

Germline trimming cut 5 bases from V and 5 bases from J; bases unmatched to any gene: 6. The CDR3 sequence is 15 residues long. CDR1 is ENHRY and CDR2 is SYGVKD in the germline V gene. This sequence was found in a man aged 45-60 years who received an inactivated influenza vaccine. This chain connects TRBV10-3 to TRBJ2-2; TRBD1 aligns across 9 bases. Sequenced material: PBMCs from blood, taken approximately 15 days before vaccination. CDR3 sequence: CAISPGQGGTGELFF. The DNA for the CDR3 is TGTGCCATCAGTCCGGGACAGGGAGGTACCGGGGAGCTGTTTTTT.